Below are 13 T cell receptor beta chains sequenced from a single sample in a study of T cells after yellow fever vaccination (dated by TCRdb to about 2019). This specimen's treatment or condition label, interpreted: live attenuated yellow fever vaccine strain. Library construction relied on 5' RACE. The data were produced on an Illumina NovaSeq 6000. TCRdb reanalyzed the raw reads on its own, using fastp at Q25 for trimming and MiXCR for clone calling, and kept in-frame beta chains. Rows are combined by CDR3 protein, so each entry shows the most common genes and DNA. In this sample the table shows around 310,000 distinct CDR3 sequences, approximately 3.9% of which occur a single time. Roughly a quarter of the sample is taken by the ten largest. This material consisted of PBMCs, taken 5 days after the yellow fever booster vaccination. The source of these receptors is a man between 18 and 29 years old who received the YFV17D yellow fever vaccine.

There are many counts of this clonotype. The rearrangement joins TRBV11-2 to TRBJ2-7, with D possibly TRBD2 on 5 matching bases. The V and J ends lost 5 bases and 1 base respectively, with 12 bases between them. Germline CDR1 reads SGHAT; CDR2 reads FQNNGV. This CDR3 has 14 amino acids. The CDR3 reads CASSTLLVSYEQYV. For the CDR3, the DNA is TGTGCCAGCAGCACCCTACTAGTTTCCTACGAGCAGTACGTC.

V is TRBV27 and J is TRBJ2-6; D might be TRBD1 (6 bases). The CDR3 contains 15 residues. V gave up 5 bases and J gave up 3 bases, with 11 bases separating them. Germline lookup yields CDR1 MNHEY and CDR2 SMNVEV (reference sequence). The chain's CDR3 is CASSSGQYGANVLTF. CDR3 sequence (DNA): TGTGCCAGCAGTAGTGGACAGTATGGGGCCAACGTCCTGACTTTC. Drawing the rest from reference TRBV27 and TRBJ2-6, the complete variable domain is EAQVTQNPRYLITVTGKKLTVTCSQNMNHEYMSWYRQDPGLGLRQIYYSMNVEVTDKGDVPEGYKVSRKEKRNFPLILESPSPNQTSLYFCASSSGQYGANVLTFGAGSRLTVL.

By share, this clonotype counts as medium-sized (0.01 to 0.1%). The chain employs TRBV2 and TRBJ2-2, with 8 bases aligning to TRBD2. Germline V gene data show CDR1 as SNHLY and CDR2 as FYNNEI. The CDR3 is made up of 16 amino acids. V lost 5 bases, J lost 0 bases, and 5 bases stayed unmatched. DNA for the CDR3: TGTGCCAGCAGTCGCACTAGCGGAGCGAACACCGGGGAGCTGTTTTTT. It is translated as CASSRTSGANTGELFF.

The chain has TRBV7-9 and TRBJ2-2; weak D call: TRBD2 (5 bases). The CDR3 runs 15 residues. From germline, CDR1 is SEHNR and CDR2 FQNEAQ (reference sequence). V was cut by 3 bases and J by 5 bases, with 13 bases left in between. CDR3 residues: CASSFRREQTGELFF. CDR3 nucleotide sequence: TGTGCCAGCAGCTTCCGACGGGAACAGACCGGGGAGCTGTTTTTT.

This clonotype was counted at least ten times. J is TRBJ1-5 and V is TRBV20-1; D call uncertain. Germline V gene data show CDR1 as DFQATT and CDR2 as SNEGSKA (reference sequence). Trimming removed 4 bases at V and 0 bases at J, with 4 bases between. The CDR3 runs 12 residues. The CDR3 DNA is TGCAGTGCTACAGGTAGCAATCAGCCCCAGCATTTT. Translating it yields CSATGSNQPQHF.

V usage is TRBV5-6 and J usage is TRBJ1-4; D perhaps matches TRBD1 (6 bases). With 4 bases removed from V and 3 bases from J, the gap between germline ends came to 16 bases. CDR1 and CDR2 from the germline V gene are SGHDT and YYEEEE. The CDR3 spans 16 residues. CDR3 DNA sequence: TGTGCCAGCAGCCCAGACCAGGGGCTTGCTAATGAAAAACTGTTTTTT. As protein: CASSPDQGLANEKLFF.

In this sample, this clonotype turned up a few times. The chain recombines TRBV2 with TRBJ2-5, with TRBD1 as a possible D gene (6 bases). Trimming shortened V by 6 bases and J by 5 bases, and 22 bases separated the two germline ends. There are 16 residues in the CDR3. CDR1 and CDR2 (germline): SNHLY, FYNNEI. The CDR3 reads CASSRDTSNVGETQYF. CDR3 bases: TGTGCCAGCAGCCGGGACACTTCTAATGTCGGGGAGACCCAGTACTTC. The full variable domain, in which reference TRBV2 and TRBJ2-5 provide the parts outside the CDR3, is EPEVTQTPSHQVTQMGQEVILRCVPISNHLYFYWYRQILGQKVEFLVSFYNNEISEKSEIFDDQFSVERPDGSNFTLKIRSTKLEDSAMYFCASSRDTSNVGETQYFGPGTRLLVL.

This clonotype was counted a few times. The rearrangement joins TRBV7-2 to TRBJ2-7, with D perhaps matching TRBD1 (7 bases). V lost 8 bases, J lost 6 bases, and 23 bases lay in between. Germline V gene lookup returns CDR1 SGHTA and CDR2 FQGNSA. The CDR3 spans 15 residues. CDR3 region: CASADRTGGSPEQYF. CDR3 in DNA: TGTGCCAGCGCGGATAGGACAGGAGGGTCGCCCGAGCAGTACTTC.

This clonotype has just a few counts. The chain uses TRBV4-1 and TRBJ2-1, with 8 bases that match TRBD1. The CDR3 is 14 amino acids. CDR1 and CDR2 (germline): MGHRA, YSYEKL. Trimming removed 2 bases from V and 6 bases from J; junction bases left unmatched: 3. CDR3 amino acids: CASSQPGQGNEQFF. CDR3 DNA sequence: TGCGCCAGCAGCCAACCCGGACAGGGCAATGAGCAGTTCTTC.

This clonotype was recorded many times. The gene calls are TRBV28 and TRBJ2-3; TRBD1 might be the D (5 bases). This CDR3 has 11 amino acids. The germline V and J ends were trimmed by 3 bases and 11 bases, with 9 bases remaining between them. Germline CDR1 and CDR2: MDHEN and SYDVKM. CDR3 region: CASSFRQGQYF. In nucleotides, the CDR3 is TGTGCCAGCAGTTTTCGCCAGGGGCAGTATTTT.

The V and J genes are TRBV7-2 and TRBJ1-5; a possible D gene is TRBD1 (5 bases). Deletions cut 5 bases from V and 2 bases from J, with 19 bases between. The CDR3 covers 17 residues. The germline gives CDR1 SGHTA, CDR2 FQGNSA. CDR3 DNA: TGTGCCAGCAGCCGAATGGACGGCAGGGCAGGCAATCAGCCCCAGCATTTT. It codes for CASSRMDGRAGNQPQHF.

This clonotype was counted at least ten times. This sequence joins TRBV6-5 and TRBJ2-1; 8 bases line up with TRBD2. J was trimmed by 8 bases and V by 2 bases; bases with no gene match: 8. Germline-derived CDR1 and CDR2 are MNHEY and SVGAGI. This CDR3 has 15 amino acids. The CDR3 DNA reads TGTGCCAGCAGTTACGCCCACGGGGGGGTCGATGAGCAGTTCTTC. Translated: CASSYAHGGVDEQFF.

This clonotype was counted at least ten times. V and J are TRBV7-2 and TRBJ2-4; TRBD2 agrees at 8 bases. Looked up from germline, CDR1 is SGHTA and CDR2 is FQGNSA. The CDR3 covers 15 residues. V gave up 5 bases and J gave up 10 bases; unmatched junction bases: 13. This CDR3 is CASSLGGAGDFIQYF. The CDR3 region has the DNA TGTGCCAGCAGCCTCGGGGGAGCGGGGGACTTTATTCAGTACTTC.